The sequence of this TCR beta chain was determined in a study of T cell repertoires in cytomegalovirus infection. Whole-study context: Indicated by public TCR beta signatures were CMV infection and matching HLA type. Study-wide points: HLA-C-restricted CMV-specific TCR beta clonotypes prevailed in the ex vivo response. Frequencies of public TCR beta families were cumulated, and this identified carriers of CMV plus the relevant HLA.

TCRdb itself ran the reads through MiXCR, one entry per CDR3 protein. Of under 200,000 distinct CDR3 sequences detected, roughly 9% appear once; the ten largest clones hold roughly 4.8%. This clonotype came up a few times. Antigen specificity is unknown. This TCR was recovered from a human donor in good health (CMV status not recorded). Some clones in this sample may be carry-over from other donors' samples. The sequencing sample was made of PBMCs.

This chain's CDR3 is CSARDGGNTEAFF. The CDR3 DNA is TGCAGTGCTAGAGATGGGGGGAACACTGAAGCTTTCTTT. The V and J genes are TRBV20-1 and TRBJ1-1, with a weak D call TRBD1 (5 bases). CDR1 is DFQATT, CDR2 SNEGSKA, per germline (reference sequence). Trimming took 0 bases from V and 1 from J, leaving 6 bases between them. CDR3 size: 13 residues.